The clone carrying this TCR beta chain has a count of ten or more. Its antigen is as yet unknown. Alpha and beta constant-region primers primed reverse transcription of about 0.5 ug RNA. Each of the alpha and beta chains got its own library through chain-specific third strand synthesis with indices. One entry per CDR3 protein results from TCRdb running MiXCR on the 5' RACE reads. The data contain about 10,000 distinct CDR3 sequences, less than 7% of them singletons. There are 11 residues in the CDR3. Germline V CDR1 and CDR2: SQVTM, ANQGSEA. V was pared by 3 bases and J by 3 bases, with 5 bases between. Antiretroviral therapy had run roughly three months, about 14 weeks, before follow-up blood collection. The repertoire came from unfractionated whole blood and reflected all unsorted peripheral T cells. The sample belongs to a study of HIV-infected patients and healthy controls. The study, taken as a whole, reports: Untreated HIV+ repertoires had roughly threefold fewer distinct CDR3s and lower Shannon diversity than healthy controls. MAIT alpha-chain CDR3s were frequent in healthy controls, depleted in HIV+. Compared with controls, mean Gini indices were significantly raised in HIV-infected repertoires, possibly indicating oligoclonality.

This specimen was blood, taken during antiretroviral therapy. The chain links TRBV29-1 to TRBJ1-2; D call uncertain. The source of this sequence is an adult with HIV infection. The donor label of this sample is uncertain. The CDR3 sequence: CSVDGDYGYTF. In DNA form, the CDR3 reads TGCAGCGTTGATGGCGACTATGGCTACACCTTC.